This TCR beta chain derives from a study of blood T cells in healthy people across ages. A second PCR of 7 to 11 cycles used a sample-barcoded 5' primer and a J-beta primer mix. TCRdb re-derived calls from the 5' RACE reads in MiXCR, one entry per CDR3 protein. The table lists about 940,000 distinct CDR3 sequences, around 46% of them singletons. The CDR3 sequence is 12 residues long. V lost 5 bases, J lost 5 bases, and 10 bases lay in between. Looked up from germline, CDR1 is SEHNR and CDR2 is FQNEAQ (reference sequence). The count of this clonotype is one. Its target is unknown. Notes on the study in general: Diversity of TCR beta per million T cells declined in a roughly linear way with age. CMV status of donors was unknown, possibly confounding expanded clonotype changes. Long-lived and aged donors differed, with more naive CD4+ cells and higher diversity in the long-lived.

The sequence derives from a man younger than 40 in good health. This chain joins TRBV7-9 and TRBJ2-7; D is tentatively TRBD1 or TRBD2 (5 bases each). Sequenced material: blood. CDR3 region: CASSPWDDEQYF. The DNA of the CDR3 is TGTGCCAGCAGCCCCTGGGACGACGAGCAGTACTTC.